Presented here are 15 T cell receptor beta chains from one specimen sequenced in a study of regulatory T cells in long-lasting Graves disease. Building the TCR beta libraries relied on iRepertoire HTBI primers, and CDR3 regions underwent Arm-PCR. TCRdb fed the multiplex PCR reads into MiXCR, producing one record per CDR3 protein. The repertoire holds approximately 440,000 distinct CDR3 sequences, with roughly a quarter as singletons. Time point denoted: persistent/refractory GD, antithyroid drugs over 5 years with positive TRAb. PBMC RNA was the source of the TCR library. Sequenced here: peripheral blood mononuclear cells (PBMCs), sampled when the disease was refractory, from a patient treated with antithyroid drugs. These TCRs come from a female donor with Graves disease.

In this sample, this clonotype turned up a few times. The genes are TRBV13 and TRBJ2-3, with D perhaps TRBD2 (6 bases). Germline-derived CDR1 and CDR2 are PRHDT and FYEKMQ (reference sequence). V lost 4 bases and J lost 2, with 19 bases in between. This CDR3 has 17 residues. The CDR3 nucleotides are TGTGCCAGCAGCTGGCCGGGACTCCAGCACCTCACAGATACGCAGTATTTT. Its protein product is CASSWPGLQHLTDTQYF.

This clonotype was counted ten times or more. This chain uses TRBV7-2 with TRBJ2-7, with D uncertain. This CDR3 contains 12 residues. V was pared by 5 bases and J by 4 bases, with 9 bases between. Germline CDR1 and CDR2: SGHTA and FQGNSA. CDR3 coding DNA: TGTGCCAGCAGCACCCGACCTTACGAGCAGTACTTC. Its translation: CASSTRPYEQYF.

In its sample, this clonotype was seen many times. The chain links TRBV19 to TRBJ1-4; D gene unclear. The CDR3 length is 15 residues. With 4 bases removed from V and 5 bases from J, the gap between germline ends came to 14 bases. Looked up from germline, CDR1 is LNHDA and CDR2 is SQIVND (reference sequence). Here the CDR3 reads CASSRGNSPNEKLFF. The CDR3 DNA reads TGTGCCAGTAGTAGGGGAAACAGCCCGAATGAAAAACTGTTTTTT.

The genes are TRBV7-2 and TRBJ2-1; 10 bases map to TRBD2. The CDR3 totals 16 residues. Germline values: CDR1 SGHTA, CDR2 FQGNSA. The junction had 5 bases not matched to a gene; V was cut back by 0 bases and J by 6 bases. In DNA form, the CDR3 reads TGTGCCAGCAGCTTAGCCGGGACTAGCGAGACCAATGAGCAGTTCTTC. Amino acid sequence: CASSLAGTSETNEQFF. Complete variable domain (other parts from reference TRBV7-2 and TRBJ2-1): GAGVSQSPSNKVTEKGKDVELRCDPISGHTALYWYRQSLGQGLEFLIYFQGNSAPDKSGLPSDRFSAERTGGSVSTLTIQRTQQEDSAVYLCASSLAGTSETNEQFFGPGTRLTVL.

Many counts were recorded for this clonotype. The chain carries TRBV12-3 or TRBV12-4 and TRBJ1-1; D remains ambiguous. V lost 6 bases, J lost 5 bases, and 10 bases lay in between. CDR3 size: 12 residues. DNA of the CDR3: TGTGCCAGCAGCTTAACGGGTACTGAAGCTTTCTTT. Its protein product is CASSLTGTEAFF.

This clonotype has at least ten counts. The chain joins TRBV28 to TRBJ1-5; D not resolved. Germline assignment: CDR1 MDHEN and CDR2 SYDVKM. V was cut by 3 bases and J by 2 bases, with 8 bases left in between. This CDR3 is built from 14 residues. CDR3 region: CASSLIPGNQPQHF. The CDR3 nucleotides read TGTGCCAGCAGTTTGATACCCGGCAATCAGCCCCAGCATTTT.

The J gene is TRBJ2-5, the V gene TRBV3-1, with 15 bases aligning to TRBD2. CDR1 and CDR2 from the germline V gene are LGHDT and YNNKEL (reference sequence). V shed 2 bases and J 2 bases; nucleotides not matched to a gene: 12. This CDR3 contains 20 residues. Written as DNA, the CDR3 is TGTGCCAGCAGCCAACCATCTCCGGGACTAGCGGGAGGTTATCAAGAGACCCAGTACTTC. This codes for CASSQPSPGLAGGYQETQYF.

This clonotype came up many times. The V call is TRBV7-2, the J call TRBJ2-4; D ambiguous. Trimming left V 3 bases short and J 0 bases short, with 12 bases between. Germline CDR1 is SGHTA and CDR2 is FQGNSA. The CDR3 has 16 amino acids. CDR3 nucleotides: TGTGCCAGCAGCTTCGGCCAGGCAGTAGCCAAAAACATTCAGTACTTC. It yields the protein CASSFGQAVAKNIQYF.

This clonotype has at least ten counts. This rearrangement joins TRBV2 to TRBJ1-5; possibly TRBD1 for D (5 bases). V was cut by 6 bases and J by 2 bases, with 14 bases left in between. Germline values: CDR1 SNHLY, CDR2 FYNNEI. This CDR3 contains 15 residues. This CDR3 is CASSRDLLGNQPQHF. DNA of the CDR3: TGTGCCAGCAGCCGGGACCTCTTAGGCAATCAGCCCCAGCATTTT. The full variable domain, with the rest looked up from reference TRBV2 and TRBJ1-5, is EPEVTQTPSHQVTQMGQEVILRCVPISNHLYFYWYRQILGQKVEFLVSFYNNEISEKSEIFDDQFSVERPDGSNFTLKIRSTKLEDSAMYFCASSRDLLGNQPQHFGDGTRLSIL.

V is TRBV5-1 and J is TRBJ2-7; D perhaps matches TRBD1 (5 bases). The CDR3 contains 14 residues. Trimming left V 2 bases short and J 3 bases short, with 12 bases between. Germline CDR1 reads SGHRS; CDR2 reads YFSETQ. In DNA form, the CDR3 reads TGCGCCAGCAGCTTTCTAGGACACAACTACGAGCAGTACTTC. The encoded protein is CASSFLGHNYEQYF.

About this clonotype itself: This may be a read error: a much more frequent sequence differs by one nucleotide. Without the conserved terminal phenylalanine or tryptophan, this CDR3 likely stems from a read error. The chain couples TRBV6-1 to TRBJ1-6; TRBD1 matches 7 bases. Per the germline V gene, CDR1 is MNHNS and CDR2 is SASEGT. Trimming took 2 bases from V and 3 from J; bases not matched to a gene: 7. The CDR3 is 17 residues long. CDR3 sequence reads: CASSERNRDSYNSPLHL. CDR3 bases: TGTGCCAGCAGTGAACGTAATAGGGACAGCTATAATTCACCCCTCCACCTT.

A few counts support this clonotype. Possible read error: a much larger clone is one base away. The chain combines TRBV7-3 with TRBJ1-1, with a tentative D call TRBD1 (5 bases). The CDR3 has 13 amino acids. V was pared by 6 bases and J by 1 base, with 9 bases between. Germline V CDR1 and CDR2: SGHTA, FQGTGA. Here the CDR3 DNA reads TGTGCCAGCAGAGAACAGGCGAACACTGAAGCTTTCTTT. Translating it yields CASREQANTEAFF.

The table lists this clonotype with a few counts. The genes are TRBV5-1 and TRBJ2-1; no firm D call. The CDR3 spans 13 residues. Trimming pared 5 bases from V and 9 bases from J, leaving 15 bases between. Germline values: CDR1 SGHRS, CDR2 YFSETQ. The CDR3: CASRTSSVGEQFF. As DNA, the CDR3 is TGCGCCAGCAGAACAAGCAGCGTTGGTGAGCAGTTCTTC.

This rearrangement joins TRBV6-1 to TRBJ2-7; 12 nucleotides line up with TRBD2. Germline V lookup: CDR1 MNHNS, CDR2 SASEGT. CDR3 length: 15 amino acids. V shed 8 bases, J shed 4 bases, and the junction held 9 bases outside the gene matches. The CDR3 nucleotides are TGTGCCAGCCTGACGACTAGCGGGAGAATATACGAGCAGTACTTC. It codes for CASLTTSGRIYEQYF.

At least ten counts were recorded for this clonotype. This sequence joins TRBV20-1 and TRBJ1-3; no reliable D call. The length of the CDR3 is 16 residues. Germline-derived CDR1 and CDR2 are DFQATT and SNEGSKA (reference sequence). V was shortened by 0 bases and J by 6 bases, with 18 bases between the two germline ends. CDR3 sequence: CSARDPDGPMENTIYF. CDR3 bases: TGCAGTGCTAGAGATCCAGACGGCCCGATGGAAAACACCATATATTTT.